The clone carrying this T cell receptor beta chain was observed a few times. Its target is not known. This sample was included in a study of identical twins. General study points: Without tracking the same donors, conclusions rested on cross-sectional statistical analysis. Researchers reported weaker excess twin sharing in beta out-of-frame sequences.

The donors were all healthy and Caucasian. A universal primer site was added by template switching, and unique molecular identifiers were carried by the cDNA. TCRdb passed the 5' RACE reads through MiXCR, listing each CDR3 protein once. The table includes some 260,000 distinct CDR3 sequences, over 13% detected once. V dropped 5 bases and J dropped 5; count of bases not matched to a gene: 4. Germline values: CDR1 SGHTA, CDR2 FQGTGA. CDR3 length: 15 amino acids. This receptor was identified in a woman between 18 and 29 years old in good health. The specimen sequenced was memory (CD45RO+) T cells sorted from blood. V is TRBV7-3 and J is TRBJ1-6, with TRBD1 matching over 9 bases. CDR3 coding DNA: TGTGCCAGCAGCGCCGACAGGGGGAATAATTCACCCCTCCACTTT. Translating gives CASSADRGNNSPLHF.